This is a list of T cell receptor beta chains from one sample in a study of identifying expanded T cells in peripheral blood. Profiled with immunoSEQ multiplex PCR; TCRdb holds only in-frame clones, not every one. The data contain under 150,000 clones, 86% of them singletons. The sample was blood. The receptors derive from a person between 18 and 75 years old in good health. CDR3s include the opening cysteine and the closing phenylalanine or tryptophan. Some rows have no size entry. The others give once, few or many, or a class for an expanded clone.

clone size	V gene	J gene	CDR3 protein
NA	TRBV7-9	TRBJ2-7	CASSQNRGLSYEQYF
NA	TRBV5-1	TRBJ2-6	CASSARQGKAGANVLTF
NA	TRBV10-3	TRBJ1-2	CAIVRTAYGYTF
NA	TRBV2	TRBJ2-5	CASSVMRGNQETQYF
NA	TRBV25-1	TRBJ2-3	CASSGAGRLADTQYF
NA	TRBV29-1	TRBJ2-5	CSVVGKETQYF
NA	TRBV19	TRBJ1-2	CASSARQGDYGYTF
NA	TRBV4-2	TRBJ2-5	CASSLVGQGMETQYF
NA	TRBV30	TRBJ1-2	CAWSVLRQGIYTF
NA	TRBV5-1	TRBJ2-7	CASSWGRGYEQYF
NA	TRBV6-1	TRBJ2-2	CATTGPNTGELFF
NA	TRBV2	TRBJ2-7	CASSEAGEPGEQYF
NA	TRBV28	TRBJ2-3	CASSAEGGSVTDTQYF
NA	TRBV9	TRBJ2-3	CASSVEKGAKDTQYF
NA	TRBV4-3	TRBJ2-3	CASRYTSADTDTQYF
NA	TRBV6-6	TRBJ1-2	CASSGQGSDGYTF
NA	TRBV29-1	TRBJ2-1	CSDRRVSYNEQFF
NA	TRBV11-3	TRBJ2-1	CASSLLGASGHEQFF
NA	TRBV2	TRBJ2-3	CARQGIDTQYF
NA	TRBV27	TRBJ1-5	CASSFFSNQPQHF
NA	TRBV28	TRBJ1-2	CASSLRTTGGNYGYTF
few	TRBV28	TRBJ2-3	CASSFPGGTDTQYF
NA	TRBV6-1	TRBJ1-5	CASSIQLNQPQHF
NA	TRBV5-1	TRBJ1-4	CASSLVGADEKLFF
NA	TRBV28	TRBJ1-2	CASSSSLGPLGFGYTF
NA	TRBV6-5	TRBJ1-5	CASSYFNQPQHF
NA	TRBV11-2	TRBJ2-3	CASSLWSLAGGQDTQYF
NA	TRBV10-3	TRBJ2-5	CAIKGQGGQETQYF
few	TRBV7-2	TRBJ1-1	CASSLGHRNTEAFF
many	TRBV10-3	TRBJ1-5	CAISARGNDQPQHF
NA	TRBV4-1	TRBJ1-1	CASSQDLRGGLNTEAFF
NA	TRBV29-1	TRBJ2-2	CSASGGWAGELFF
NA	TRBV7-3	TRBJ2-1	CASSAGTGYYNEQFF
once	TRBV18	TRBJ2-5	CASSLTGDRETQYF
NA	TRBV29-1	TRBJ2-3	CSVERAGGSPDTQYF
NA	TRBV5-6	TRBJ1-5	CASSLGQGWGNQPQHF
NA	TRBV5-1	TRBJ1-1	CASSVTGGATEAFF
NA	TRBV15	TRBJ1-2	CATSRFRDDNYGYTF
NA	TRBV7-3	TRBJ2-3	CASSPQAGDTQYF
NA	TRBV7-9	TRBJ1-2	CASSRTQRTNYGYTF
once	TRBV6-5	TRBJ1-5	CASSYKRSGNQPQHF
NA	TRBV4-3	TRBJ1-3	CASSQLGTDGNTIYF
NA	TRBV10-3	TRBJ2-7	CAISDAGQGAHEQYF
once	TRBV11-2	TRBJ2-7	CASSLRAGVEYEQYF
NA	TRBV6-5	TRBJ1-5	CASSPQGPNQPQHF
NA	TRBV19	TRBJ1-3	CASMGRGGQTGNTIYF
NA	TRBV5-4	TRBJ2-1	CASSLEGSYNEQFF
NA	TRBV28	TRBJ2-3	CASSLWGQVAIPTDTQYF
NA	TRBV4-1	TRBJ2-7	CASSQDPLEYYEQYF
NA	TRBV5-1	TRBJ1-4	CASKETTTNEKLFF
NA	TRBV6-5	TRBJ1-1	CASSYPGDKGAFF
NA	TRBV15	TRBJ2-5	CATSRENSGTSGNQETQYF
NA	TRBV2	TRBJ1-5	CASSEDMGRNQPQHF
NA	TRBV18	TRBJ2-3	CASSPGQGTDTQYF
NA	TRBV6-4	TRBJ2-1	CASSRQGPASYNEQFF
NA	TRBV4-2	TRBJ1-1	CASSQGVGGGNTEAFF
few	TRBV30	TRBJ1-3	CAWALSGNTIYF
NA	TRBV10-3	TRBJ2-3	CAISESGAFVRDTQYF
NA	TRBV7-8	TRBJ2-2	CASSTGGSVTGELFF
NA	TRBV9	TRBJ2-3	CASSVAGVDGDTQYF